This T cell receptor (beta chain) was captured by sequencing in a study of cytomegalovirus exposure and HLA in healthy donors. Study in general: Most genotyped donors, about four fifths of 350 to 500, had Caucasian-associated genetic ancestry. General study findings and limits: TCR beta sequences numbering under 20,000 were associated with HLA alleles at 0.05 false discovery rate in a later analysis. V- and J-gene trimming of TCR beta was linked (in a later analysis) to a missense DCLRE1C variant.

V was pared by 6 bases and J by 2 bases, with 1 base of the junction left unmatched. From germline, CDR1 is MNHEY and CDR2 SVGAGI. The CDR3 has 14 amino acids. PCR primers comprised 60 Vbeta and 13 Jbeta primers. The protocol was immunoSEQ multiplex PCR, while the TCRdb copy is restricted to in-frame clones and leaves out a portion. The sample lists some 150,000 clones, approximately 77% occurring once. Each donor's status was that of a healthy bone marrow donor. Turning to this clone: What it binds is not known.

Material: PBMCs. This chain connects TRBV6-5 to TRBJ2-6, with 7 positions matching TRBD1. This sequence was found in a young man in good health and CMV-seropositive. CDR3 coding DNA: TGTGCCAGCAGGGGACAGCCTGGGGCCAACGTCCTGACTTTC. It encodes CASRGQPGANVLTF.